The next 2 T cell receptor beta chains were all read from a single sample in a study of metastatic and nonmetastatic thyroid tumors. Before thyroid surgery, none of the patients had received any treatment. TCRdb redid the clone calls on the PCR reads using MiXCR. The sample holds roughly 20,000 clones, 35% to 40% seen once. Material for sequencing was tumor tissue. Source of these receptors: a female donor with papillary thyroid cancer or a benign thyroid nodule (not recorded which). Some clones in this sample may be carry-over from other donors' samples.

This clone has a handful of counts. The rearrangement uses TRBV10-3 and TRBJ1-1; the D is unclear. Trimming removed 7 bases from V and 5 bases from J, with 11 bases in between. From germline, CDR1 is ENHRY and CDR2 SYGVKD. The CDR3 length is 12 residues. The CDR3 nucleotides read TGTGCCATCATGGCCGGGGAGACTGAAGCTTTCTTT. Translation gives CAIMAGETEAFF.

This clone was seen more than once but under ten times. The chain recombines TRBV6-1 with TRBJ1-2, with TRBD1 identical over 9 bases. The ends lost 2 bases at V and 8 bases at J; junction bases unmatched: 9. Germline CDR1 MNHNS, CDR2 SASEGT. The CDR3 consists of 15 residues. The chain's CDR3 is CASSESHRGLWGYTF. CDR3 coding DNA: TGTGCCAGCAGTGAATCGCACAGGGGGCTTTGGGGCTACACCTTC.